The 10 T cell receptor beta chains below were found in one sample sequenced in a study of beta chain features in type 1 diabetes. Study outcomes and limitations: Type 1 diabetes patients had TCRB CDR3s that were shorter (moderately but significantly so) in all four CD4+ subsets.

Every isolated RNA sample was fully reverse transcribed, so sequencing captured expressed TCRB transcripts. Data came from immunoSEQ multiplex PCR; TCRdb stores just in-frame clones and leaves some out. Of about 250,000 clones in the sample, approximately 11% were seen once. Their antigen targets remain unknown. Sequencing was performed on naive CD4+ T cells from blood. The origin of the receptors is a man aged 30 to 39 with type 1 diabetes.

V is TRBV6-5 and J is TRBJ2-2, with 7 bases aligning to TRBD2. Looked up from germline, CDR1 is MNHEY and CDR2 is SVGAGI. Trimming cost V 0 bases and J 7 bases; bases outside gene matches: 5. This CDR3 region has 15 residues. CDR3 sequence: CASSYSASGGGELFF. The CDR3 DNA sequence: TGTGCCAGCAGTTACTCGGCCTCGGGGGGCGGGGAGCTGTTTTTT.

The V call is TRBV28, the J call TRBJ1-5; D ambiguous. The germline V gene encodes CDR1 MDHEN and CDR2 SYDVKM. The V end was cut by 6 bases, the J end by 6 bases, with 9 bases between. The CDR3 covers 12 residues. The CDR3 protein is CASSLDSQPQHF. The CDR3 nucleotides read TGTGCCAGCAGCCTTGACTCTCAGCCCCAGCATTTT.

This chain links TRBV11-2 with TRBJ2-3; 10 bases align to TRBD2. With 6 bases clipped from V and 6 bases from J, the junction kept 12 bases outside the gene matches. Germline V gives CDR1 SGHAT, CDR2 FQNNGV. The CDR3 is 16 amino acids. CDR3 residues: CASRSRWLAGGDTQYF. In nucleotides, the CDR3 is TGTGCCAGCAGGAGCCGTTGGTTAGCGGGGGGCGATACGCAGTATTTT.

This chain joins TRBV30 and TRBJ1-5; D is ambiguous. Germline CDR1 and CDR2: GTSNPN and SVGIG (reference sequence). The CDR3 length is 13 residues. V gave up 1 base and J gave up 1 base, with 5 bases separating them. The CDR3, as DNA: TGTGCCTGGAGTGGAGGGAGCAATCAGCCCCAGCATTTT. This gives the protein CAWSGGSNQPQHF.

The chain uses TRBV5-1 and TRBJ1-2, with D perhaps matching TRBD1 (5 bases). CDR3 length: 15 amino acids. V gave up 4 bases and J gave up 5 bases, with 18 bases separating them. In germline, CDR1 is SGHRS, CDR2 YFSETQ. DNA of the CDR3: TGCGCCAGCAGCACCTGGGTAGGGGCCAAATATGGCTACACCTTC. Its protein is CASSTWVGAKYGYTF.

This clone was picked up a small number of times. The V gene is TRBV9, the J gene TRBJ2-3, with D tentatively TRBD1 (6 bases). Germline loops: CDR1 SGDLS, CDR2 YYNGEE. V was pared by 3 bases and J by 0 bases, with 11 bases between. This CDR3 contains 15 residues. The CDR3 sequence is CASSEGTTSTDTQYF. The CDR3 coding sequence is TGTGCCAGCAGCGAAGGGACAACTAGCACAGATACGCAGTATTTT.

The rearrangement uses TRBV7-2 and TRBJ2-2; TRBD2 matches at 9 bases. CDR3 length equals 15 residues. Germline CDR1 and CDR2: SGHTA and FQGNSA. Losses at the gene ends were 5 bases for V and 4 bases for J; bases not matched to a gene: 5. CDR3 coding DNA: TGTGCCAGCAGCCCGAGTAGCGGGGGCACCGGGGAGCTGTTTTTT. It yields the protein CASSPSSGGTGELFF.

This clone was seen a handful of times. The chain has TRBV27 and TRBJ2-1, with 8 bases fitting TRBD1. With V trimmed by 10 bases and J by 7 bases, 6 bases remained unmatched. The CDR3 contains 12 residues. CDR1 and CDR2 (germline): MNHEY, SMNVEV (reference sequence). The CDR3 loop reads CAIRTGSNEQFF. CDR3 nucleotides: TGTGCCATCAGGACAGGGAGTAATGAGCAGTTCTTC.

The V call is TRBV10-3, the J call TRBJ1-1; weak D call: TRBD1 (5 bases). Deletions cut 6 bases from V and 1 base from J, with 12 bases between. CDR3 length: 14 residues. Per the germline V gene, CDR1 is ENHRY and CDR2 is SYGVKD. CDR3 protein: CAIRDRTGNTEAFF. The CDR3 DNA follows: TGTGCCATCAGGGATCGTACAGGGAACACTGAAGCTTTCTTT.

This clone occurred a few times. The CDR3 DNA sequence: TGTGCCAGCCTGTCGATCGGCACTGAAGCTTTCTTT. It yields the protein CASLSIGTEAFF. J is TRBJ1-1 and V is TRBV7-9; D remains unclear. The CDR3 is 12 amino acids. Trimming removed 8 bases at V and 4 bases at J, with 11 bases between. Germline CDR1 and CDR2: SEHNR and FQNEAQ (reference sequence).